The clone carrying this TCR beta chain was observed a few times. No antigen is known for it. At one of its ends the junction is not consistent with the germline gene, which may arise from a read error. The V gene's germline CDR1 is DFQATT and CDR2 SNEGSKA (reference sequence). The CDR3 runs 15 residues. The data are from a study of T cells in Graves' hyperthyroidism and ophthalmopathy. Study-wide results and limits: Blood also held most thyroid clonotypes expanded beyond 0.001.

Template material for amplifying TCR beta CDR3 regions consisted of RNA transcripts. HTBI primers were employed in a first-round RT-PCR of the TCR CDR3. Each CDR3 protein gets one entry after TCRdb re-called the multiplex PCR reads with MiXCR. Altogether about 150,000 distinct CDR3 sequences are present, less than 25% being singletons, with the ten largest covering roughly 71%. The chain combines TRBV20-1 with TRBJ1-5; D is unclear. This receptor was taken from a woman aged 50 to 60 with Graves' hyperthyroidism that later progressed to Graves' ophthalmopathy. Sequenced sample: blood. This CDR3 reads CSASSTAGLNQPRHF. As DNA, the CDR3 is TGCAGTGCTAGTTCGACCGCGGGCCTCAATCAGCCCCGGCATTTT.